The entry that follows covers one T cell receptor beta chain sequence. What it binds is unknown. This specimen comes from a study of T cell responses to AZD1222 COVID-19 vaccine. Study-wide points: Per reports, nearly half of all spike-specific TCRs target regions that are unmutated in variants. Sampling captured repertoires only after the peak T cell response.

Method: immunoSEQ multiplex PCR; TCRdb's copy keeps in-frame clones and lacks some. The sample shows around 150,000 clones, about 91% of them seen only once. V was clipped by 0 bases and J by 2 bases, with 10 bases between them. The CDR3 runs to 15 residues. Germline CDR1 LNHNV, CDR2 YYDKDF (reference sequence). The chain is built from TRBV15 and TRBJ1-1, with D hard to call. Sequencing was performed on peripheral blood, taken on day 0 of MenACWY control vaccination. The sequence was collected from an adult in good health. DNA of the CDR3: TGTGCCACCAGCAGAGATCCGCAGGTCAACACTGAAGCTTTCTTT. Translating it yields CATSRDPQVNTEAFF. Using reference TRBV15 and TRBJ1-1 for the parts outside the CDR3, the full variable domain is DAMVIQNPRYQVTQFGKPVTLSCSQTLNHNVMYWYQQKSSQAPKLLFHYYDKDFNNEADTPDNFQSRRPNTSFCFLDIRSPGLGDTAMYLCATSRDPQVNTEAFFGQGTRLTVV.